This entry lists 7 T cell receptor beta chains sequenced from one sample in a study of tumor-infiltrating lymphocytes in primary liver carcinoma. Researchers generated TCR beta cDNA from around 0.55 ug of total RNA, relying on a constant-region primer. Library construction for TCR beta comprised three nested multiplex PCR rounds performed with slightly modified ARM-PCR. The first two PCR rounds used TRBV1-TRBV30 primers with a Cbeta primer, about 9 cycles each. MiXCR, run by TCRdb on the multiplex PCR reads, gives a single entry per CDR3 protein. The sample has nearly 200,000 distinct CDR3 sequences, about 61% seen once. Germline DNA was also extracted, and blood RNA derived from unsorted whole blood. The specimen sequenced was peripheral blood. The source is a woman aged 55-70 years with primary liver carcinoma and hepatitis B virus infection.

Concerning this clonotype itself: A much more abundant neighbour one base away suggests this may be a read error. The chain couples TRBV29-1 to TRBJ1-1, with D possibly TRBD1 on 5 matching bases. The CDR3 length is 13 residues. The germline V gene has CDR1 SQVTM and CDR2 ANQGSEA. Trimming cost V 4 bases and J 8 bases, with 17 bases left between them. CDR3: CSVAGGSGAEAFF. As DNA, the CDR3 is TGCAGCGTTGCCGGGGGGTCCGGGGCAGAAGCTTTCTTT.

The genes are TRBV28 and TRBJ2-7; 8 bases are shared with TRBD2. The germline CDR1 and CDR2 sequences are MDHEN and SYDVKM. This CDR3 has 13 amino acids. V lost 5 bases, J lost 2 bases, and 2 bases stayed unmatched. The CDR3 DNA is TGTGCCAGCAGTCATAGCGGGACCTACGAGCAGTACTTC. Translated, it gives CASSHSGTYEQYF.

This clonotype was seen just once. This may arise from a read error, as a much more abundant clone is one base away. V and J are TRBV10-2 and TRBJ1-2; possibly TRBD1 for D (5 bases). V was pared by 10 bases and J by 7 bases, with 16 bases between. The CDR3 covers 12 residues. CDR1 and CDR2 from the germline V gene are WSHSY and SAAADI. As DNA, the CDR3 is TGCGCCACGAGGGCCCCCACAGGTGGCTACACCTTC. Residues: CATRAPTGGYTF.

As to this clonotype: With a much larger clone just one base away, this may be a read error. In DNA, the CDR3 is TGTGCCATCAGTGGTAAAGCTAGACGCGTTACGAATGAGCAGTTCTTC. Its translation: CAISGKARRVTNEQFF. The gene calls are TRBV10-3 and TRBJ2-1, with D unresolved. CDR1 is ENHRY, CDR2 SYGVKD, per germline. The V and J ends lost 4 bases and 7 bases respectively, with 20 bases between them. This CDR3 contains 16 residues.

In the case of this clonotype: One junction end disagrees with the germline gene, perhaps due to a read error. The V and J genes are TRBV29-1 and TRBJ2-2; D might be TRBD2 (6 bases). Germline V gives CDR1 SQVTM, CDR2 ANQGSEA. The CDR3 is 14 residues long. Written as DNA, the CDR3 is TGCAGCGTGGTCGGCAGCCTAAACACCCGGGAGCTGTTATTT. Encoded protein: CSVVGSLNTRELLF.

V gene TRBV9 combines with J gene TRBJ2-5, with TRBD2 matching over 9 bases. The CDR3 spans 15 residues. The germline V gene encodes CDR1 SGDLS and CDR2 YYNGEE. V was clipped by 1 base and J by 5 bases; unmatched bases: 6. CDR3 coding DNA: TGTGCCAGCAGCGTAAGGAGTAGCGGGAGTGAGACCCAGTACTTC. It codes for CASSVRSSGSETQYF.

With regard to this clonotype: The junction differs from germline at one of its ends, possibly a read error. The chain couples TRBV12-3 or TRBV12-4 to TRBJ2-2, with a weak D call TRBD2 (6 bases). The CDR3 extends over 15 amino acids. The CDR3 bases are TGTGTCAGCAGTCCGGGACTCATCCAACCCGGGGAGCTGTTTTTT. Translation gives CVSSPGLIQPGELFF.